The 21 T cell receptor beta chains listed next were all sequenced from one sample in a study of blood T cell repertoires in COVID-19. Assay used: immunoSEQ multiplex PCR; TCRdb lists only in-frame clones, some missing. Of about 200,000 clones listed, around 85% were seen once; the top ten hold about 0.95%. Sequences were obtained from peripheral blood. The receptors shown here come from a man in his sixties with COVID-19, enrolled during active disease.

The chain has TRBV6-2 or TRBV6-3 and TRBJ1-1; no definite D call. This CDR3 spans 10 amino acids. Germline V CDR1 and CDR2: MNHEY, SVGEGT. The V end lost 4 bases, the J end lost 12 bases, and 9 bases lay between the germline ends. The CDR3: CASSFGRTFF. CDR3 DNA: TGTGCCAGCAGTTTTGGGAGAACTTTCTTT.

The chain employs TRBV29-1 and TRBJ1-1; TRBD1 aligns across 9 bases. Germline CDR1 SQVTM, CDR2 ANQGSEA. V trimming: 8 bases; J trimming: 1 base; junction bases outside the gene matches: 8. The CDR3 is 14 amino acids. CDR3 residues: CSSWTGAENTEAFF. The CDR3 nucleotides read TGCAGCTCATGGACAGGGGCCGAGAACACTGAAGCTTTCTTT.

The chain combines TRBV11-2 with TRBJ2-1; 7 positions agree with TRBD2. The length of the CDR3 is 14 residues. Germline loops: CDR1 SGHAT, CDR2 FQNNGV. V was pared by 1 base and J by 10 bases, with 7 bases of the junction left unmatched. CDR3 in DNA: TGTGCCAGCAGCTTAGGATGGGAGGGGCTGGAGCAGTTCTTC. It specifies CASSLGWEGLEQFF.

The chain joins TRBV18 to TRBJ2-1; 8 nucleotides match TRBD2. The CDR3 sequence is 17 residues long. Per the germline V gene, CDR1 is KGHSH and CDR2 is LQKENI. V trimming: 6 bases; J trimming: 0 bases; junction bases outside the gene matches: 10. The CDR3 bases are TGTGCCAGCTCTCATTCGGGGGGGACTAACTCCTACAATGAGCAGTTCTTC. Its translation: CASSHSGGTNSYNEQFF.

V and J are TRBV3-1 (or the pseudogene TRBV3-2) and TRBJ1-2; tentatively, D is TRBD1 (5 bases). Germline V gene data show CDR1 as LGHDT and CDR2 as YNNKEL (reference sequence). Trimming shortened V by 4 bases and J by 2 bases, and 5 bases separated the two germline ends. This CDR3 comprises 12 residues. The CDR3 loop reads CASSRQNYGYTF. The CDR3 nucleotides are TGTGCCAGCAGCCGACAGAACTATGGCTACACCTTC.

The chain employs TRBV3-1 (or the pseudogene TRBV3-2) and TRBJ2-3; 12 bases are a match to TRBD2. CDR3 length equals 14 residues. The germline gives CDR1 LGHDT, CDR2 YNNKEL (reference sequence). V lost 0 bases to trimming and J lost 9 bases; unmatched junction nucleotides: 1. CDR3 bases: TGTGCCAGCAGCCAAGATGGACTAGCGGGGACGCAGTATTTT. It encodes CASSQDGLAGTQYF.

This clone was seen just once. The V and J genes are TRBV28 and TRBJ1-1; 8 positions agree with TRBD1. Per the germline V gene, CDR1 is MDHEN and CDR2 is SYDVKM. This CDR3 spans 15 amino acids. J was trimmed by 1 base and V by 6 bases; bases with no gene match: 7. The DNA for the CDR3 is TGTGCCAGCAGCTCAGGGGGCGCGGAGAACACTGAAGCTTTCTTT. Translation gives CASSSGGAENTEAFF.

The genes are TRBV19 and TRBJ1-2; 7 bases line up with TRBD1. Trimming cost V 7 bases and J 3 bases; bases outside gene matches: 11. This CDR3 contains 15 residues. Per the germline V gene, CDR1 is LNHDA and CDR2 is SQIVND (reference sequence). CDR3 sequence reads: CASIPSTGWDYGYTF. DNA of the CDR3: TGTGCCAGTATCCCCTCGACAGGGTGGGACTATGGCTACACCTTC.

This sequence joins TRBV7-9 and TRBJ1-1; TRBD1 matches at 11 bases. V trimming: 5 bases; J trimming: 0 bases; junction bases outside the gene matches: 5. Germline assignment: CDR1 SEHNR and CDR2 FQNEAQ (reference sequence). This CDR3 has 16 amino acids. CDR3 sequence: CASSPGQGAMNTEAFF. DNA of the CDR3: TGTGCCAGCAGCCCAGGACAGGGGGCAATGAACACTGAAGCTTTCTTT.

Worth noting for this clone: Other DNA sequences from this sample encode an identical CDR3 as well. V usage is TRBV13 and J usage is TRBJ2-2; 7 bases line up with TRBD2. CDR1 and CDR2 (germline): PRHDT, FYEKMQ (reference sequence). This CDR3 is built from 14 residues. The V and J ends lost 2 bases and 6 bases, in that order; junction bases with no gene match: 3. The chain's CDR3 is CASSLMGGAGELFF. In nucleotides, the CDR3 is TGTGCCAGCAGCTTAATGGGGGGGGCCGGGGAGCTGTTTTTT. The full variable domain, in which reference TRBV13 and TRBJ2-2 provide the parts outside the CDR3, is AAGVIQSPRHLIKEKRETATLKCYPIPRHDTVYWYQQGPGQDPQFLISFYEKMQSDKGSIPDRFSAQQFSDYHSELNMSSLELGDSALYFCASSLMGGAGELFFGEGSRLTVL.

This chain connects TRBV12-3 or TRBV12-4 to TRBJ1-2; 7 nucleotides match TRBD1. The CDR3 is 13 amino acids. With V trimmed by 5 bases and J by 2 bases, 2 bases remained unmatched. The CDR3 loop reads CASSPRGNYGYTF. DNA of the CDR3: TGTGCCAGCAGTCCCAGGGGGAACTATGGCTACACCTTC.

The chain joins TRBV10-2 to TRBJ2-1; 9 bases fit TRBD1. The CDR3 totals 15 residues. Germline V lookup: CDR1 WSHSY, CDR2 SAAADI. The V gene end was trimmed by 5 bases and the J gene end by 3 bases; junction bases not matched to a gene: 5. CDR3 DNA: TGCGCCAGCAGTCCCGGACAGGGGAGCTACAATGAGCAGTTCTTC. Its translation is CASSPGQGSYNEQFF.

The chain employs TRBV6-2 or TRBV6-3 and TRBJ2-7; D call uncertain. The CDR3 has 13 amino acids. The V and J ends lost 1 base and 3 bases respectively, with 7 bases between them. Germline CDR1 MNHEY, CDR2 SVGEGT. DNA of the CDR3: TGTGCCAGCAGTTACTTGGCAGGCTACGAGCAGTACTTC. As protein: CASSYLAGYEQYF.

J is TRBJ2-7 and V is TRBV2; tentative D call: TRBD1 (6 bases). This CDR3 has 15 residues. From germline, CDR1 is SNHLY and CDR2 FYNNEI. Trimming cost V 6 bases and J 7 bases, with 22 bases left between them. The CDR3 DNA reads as TGTGCCAGCAGGAGGGCCCGACAGGAACTCCTGGAGCAGTACTTC. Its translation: CASRRARQELLEQYF.

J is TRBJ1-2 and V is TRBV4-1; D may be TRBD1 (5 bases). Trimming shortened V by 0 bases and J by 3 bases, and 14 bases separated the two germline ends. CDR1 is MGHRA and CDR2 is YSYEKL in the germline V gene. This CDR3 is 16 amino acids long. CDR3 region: CASSQEDAGVDYGYTF. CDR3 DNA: TGCGCCAGCAGCCAAGAAGACGCGGGGGTTGACTATGGCTACACCTTC.

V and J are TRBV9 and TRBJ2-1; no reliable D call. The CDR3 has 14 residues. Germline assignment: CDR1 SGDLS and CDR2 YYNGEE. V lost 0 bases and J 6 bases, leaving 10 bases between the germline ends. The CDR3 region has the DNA TGTGCCAGCAGCGTAGGAGGAACGAGCAATGAGCAGTTCTTC. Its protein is CASSVGGTSNEQFF.

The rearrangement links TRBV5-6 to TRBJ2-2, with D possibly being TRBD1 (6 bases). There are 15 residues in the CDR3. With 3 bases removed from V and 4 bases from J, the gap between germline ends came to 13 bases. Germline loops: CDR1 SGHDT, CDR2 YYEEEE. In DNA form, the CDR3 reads TGTGCCAGCAGCTCCCCAGGGGCGCCCACCGGGGAGCTGTTTTTT. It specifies CASSSPGAPTGELFF.

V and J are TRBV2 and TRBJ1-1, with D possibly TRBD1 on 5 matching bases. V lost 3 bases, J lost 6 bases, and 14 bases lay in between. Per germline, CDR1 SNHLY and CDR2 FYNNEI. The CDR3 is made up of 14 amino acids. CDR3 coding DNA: TGTGCCAGCAGTGACGGGGGGATCGGCGCTGAAGCTTTCTTT. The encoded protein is CASSDGGIGAEAFF.

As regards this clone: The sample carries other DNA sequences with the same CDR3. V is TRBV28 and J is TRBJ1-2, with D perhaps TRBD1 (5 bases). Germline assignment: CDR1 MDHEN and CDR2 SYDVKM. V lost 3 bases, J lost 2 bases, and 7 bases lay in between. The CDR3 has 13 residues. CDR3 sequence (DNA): TGTGCCAGCAGTTTTCGGGGGAACTATGGCTACACCTTC. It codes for CASSFRGNYGYTF.

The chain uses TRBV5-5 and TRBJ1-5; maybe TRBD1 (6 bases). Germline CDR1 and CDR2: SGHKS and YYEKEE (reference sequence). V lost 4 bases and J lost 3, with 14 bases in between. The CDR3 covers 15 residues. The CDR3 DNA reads TGTGCCAGCAGCCAGCAACAGGGATTCAATCAGCCCCAGCATTTT. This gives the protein CASSQQQGFNQPQHF.

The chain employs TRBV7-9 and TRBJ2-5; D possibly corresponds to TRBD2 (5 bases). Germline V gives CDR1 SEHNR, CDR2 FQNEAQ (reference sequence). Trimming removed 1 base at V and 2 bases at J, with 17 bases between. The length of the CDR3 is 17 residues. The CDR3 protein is CASSLGARGWGQETQYF. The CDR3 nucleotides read TGTGCCAGCAGCTTAGGAGCCCGCGGGTGGGGACAAGAGACCCAGTACTTC.